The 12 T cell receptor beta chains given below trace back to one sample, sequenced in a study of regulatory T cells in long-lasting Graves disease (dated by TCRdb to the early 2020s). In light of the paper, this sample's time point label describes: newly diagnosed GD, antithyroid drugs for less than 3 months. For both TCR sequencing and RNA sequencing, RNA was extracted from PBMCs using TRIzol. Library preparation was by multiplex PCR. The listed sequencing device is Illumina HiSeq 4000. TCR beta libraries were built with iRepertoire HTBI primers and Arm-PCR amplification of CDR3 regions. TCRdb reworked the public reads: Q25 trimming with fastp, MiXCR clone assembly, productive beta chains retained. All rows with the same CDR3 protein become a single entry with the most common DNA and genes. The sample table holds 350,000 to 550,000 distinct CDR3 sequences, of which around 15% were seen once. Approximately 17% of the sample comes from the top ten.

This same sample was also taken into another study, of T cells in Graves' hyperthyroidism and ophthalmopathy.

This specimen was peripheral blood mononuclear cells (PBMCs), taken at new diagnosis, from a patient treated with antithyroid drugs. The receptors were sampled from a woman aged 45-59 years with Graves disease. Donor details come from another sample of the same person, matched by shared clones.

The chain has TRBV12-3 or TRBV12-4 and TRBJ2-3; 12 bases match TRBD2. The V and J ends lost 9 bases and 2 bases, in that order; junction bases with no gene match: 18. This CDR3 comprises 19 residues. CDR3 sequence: CASTQKGLAGGPPTDTQYF. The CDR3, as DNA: TGTGCCAGTACCCAAAAAGGGCTAGCGGGAGGGCCCCCCACAGATACGCAGTATTTT.

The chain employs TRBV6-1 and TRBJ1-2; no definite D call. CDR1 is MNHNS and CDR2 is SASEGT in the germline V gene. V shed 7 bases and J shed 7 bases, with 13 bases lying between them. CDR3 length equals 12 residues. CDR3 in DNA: TGTGCCAGCATGATAAGTACCGGTGGCTACACCTTC. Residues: CASMISTGGYTF.

The CDR3 DNA sequence: TGTGCCAGCAGCGCCGCCTCAGGGTTCCCCCAGAGGAATGGCTACACCTTC. Translation gives CASSAASGFPQRNGYTF. This sequence joins TRBV6-1 and TRBJ1-2; D is possibly TRBD1 (5 bases). The CDR3 runs 17 residues. V lost 6 bases and J 6 bases, leaving 26 bases between the germline ends. Germline V gene lookup returns CDR1 MNHNS and CDR2 SASEGT.

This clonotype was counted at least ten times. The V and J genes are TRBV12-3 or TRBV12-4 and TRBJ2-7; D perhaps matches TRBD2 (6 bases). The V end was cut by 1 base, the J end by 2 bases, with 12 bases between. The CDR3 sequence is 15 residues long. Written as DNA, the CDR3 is TGTGCCAGCAGTTTAGAAGCGGGCGTCACCTACGAGCAGTACTTC. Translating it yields CASSLEAGVTYEQYF.

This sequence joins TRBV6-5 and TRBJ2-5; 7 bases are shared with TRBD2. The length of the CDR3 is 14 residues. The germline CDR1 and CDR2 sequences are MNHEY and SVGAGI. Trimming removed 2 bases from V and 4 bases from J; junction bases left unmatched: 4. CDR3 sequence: CASSYLAEPETQYF. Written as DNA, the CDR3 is TGTGCCAGCAGTTACCTAGCGGAGCCAGAGACCCAGTACTTC.

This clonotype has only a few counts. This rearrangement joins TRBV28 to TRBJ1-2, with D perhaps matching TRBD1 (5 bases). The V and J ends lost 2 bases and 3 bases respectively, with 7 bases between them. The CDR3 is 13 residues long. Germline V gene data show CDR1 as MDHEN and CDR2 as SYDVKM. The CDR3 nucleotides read TGTGCCAGCAGTTTAGAACAGGACTATGGCTACACCTTC. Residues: CASSLEQDYGYTF.

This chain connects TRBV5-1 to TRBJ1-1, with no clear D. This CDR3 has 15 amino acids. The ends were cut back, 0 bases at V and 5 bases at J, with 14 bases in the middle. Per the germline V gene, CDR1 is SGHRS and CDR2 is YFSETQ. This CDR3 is CASSLVISPETEAFF. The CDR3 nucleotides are TGCGCCAGCAGCTTGGTTATCTCGCCGGAGACTGAAGCTTTCTTT.

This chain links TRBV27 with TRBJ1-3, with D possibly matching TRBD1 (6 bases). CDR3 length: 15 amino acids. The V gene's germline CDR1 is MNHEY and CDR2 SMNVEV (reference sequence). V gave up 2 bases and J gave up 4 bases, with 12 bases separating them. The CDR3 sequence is CASSLRGNLGNTIYF. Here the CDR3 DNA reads TGTGCCAGCAGTTTAAGGGGGAACCTAGGAAACACCATATATTTT.

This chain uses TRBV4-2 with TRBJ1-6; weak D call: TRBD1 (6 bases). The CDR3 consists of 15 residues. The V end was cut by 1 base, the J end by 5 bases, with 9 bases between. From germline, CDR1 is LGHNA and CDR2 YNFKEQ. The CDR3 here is CASSQVDSNNSPLHF. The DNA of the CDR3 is TGTGCCAGCAGCCAAGTGGACAGTAATAATTCACCCCTCCACTTT.

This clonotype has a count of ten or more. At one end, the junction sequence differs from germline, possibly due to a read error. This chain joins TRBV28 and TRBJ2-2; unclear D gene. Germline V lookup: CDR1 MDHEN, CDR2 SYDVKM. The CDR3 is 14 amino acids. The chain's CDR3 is CASSLSQSTGELFF. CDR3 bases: TGTGCCAGCAGCTTATCCCAGAGCACCGGGGAGCTGTTTTTT.

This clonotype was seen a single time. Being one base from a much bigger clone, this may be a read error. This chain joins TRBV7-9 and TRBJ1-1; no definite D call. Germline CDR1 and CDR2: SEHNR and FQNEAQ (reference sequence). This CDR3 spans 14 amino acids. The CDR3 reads CVSSLERPNTEAFF. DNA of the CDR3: TGTGTCAGCAGCTTAGAACGGCCTAACACTGAAGCTTTCTTT.

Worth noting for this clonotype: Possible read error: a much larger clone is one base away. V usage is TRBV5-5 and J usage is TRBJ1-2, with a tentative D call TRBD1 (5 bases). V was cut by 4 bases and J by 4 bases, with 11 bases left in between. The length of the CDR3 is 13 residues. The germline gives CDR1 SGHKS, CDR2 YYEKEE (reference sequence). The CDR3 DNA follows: TGTGCCAGCAGCCCGGGACTCCTCTATGGCTACACCTTC. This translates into CASSPGLLYGYTF. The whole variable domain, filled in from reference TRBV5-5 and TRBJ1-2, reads DAGVTQSPTHLIKTRGQQVTLRCSPISGHKSVSWYQQVLGQGPQFIFQYYEKEERGRGNFPDRFSARQFPNYSSELNVNALLLGDSALYLCASSPGLLYGYTFGSGTRLTVV.